The clone carrying this TCR beta chain was found a few times. Its antigen is not identified. These data come from a study of CD4 T cells in relation to SARS-CoV-2 and coronaviruses. Trimming at V came to 0 bases and at J to 8 bases, leaving 6 bases not matched to a gene. CDR1 and CDR2 from the germline V gene are LGHNA and YSLEER. The CDR3 spans 16 residues. Unexposed donor CD4+ T cells date from about 2011-2018, before the COVID-19 pandemic. CD4+ T cells were isolated from the cells after about nine days of culture. On days 3 and 7, cultures got half fresh IL-2 medium. This table comes from immunoSEQ multiplex PCR, and its TCRdb copy is limited to in-frame clones, with some not included. The sample holds about 26,000 clones, more than 65% seen once.

The rearrangement links TRBV4-3 to TRBJ1-6; 8 bases match TRBD1. This clonotype was sampled from a human donor in good health. The sample was CD4+ T cells from PBMCs, cultured in vitro. The CDR3 nucleotides read TGCGCCAGCAGCCAAGATGTCAACAGGGGGTATTCACCCCTCCACTTT. Its protein product is CASSQDVNRGYSPLHF.